One and the same sample provided the 14 T cell receptor beta chains below, sequenced in a study of cytomegalovirus exposure and HLA in healthy donors (dated by TCRdb to about 2017). Library preparation employed the immunoSEQ multiplex PCR assay. For the multiplex PCR, a mixture combining 60 forward primers for TCR Vbeta segments and 13 reverse primers for TCR Jbeta segments was used. The source is immuneACCESS, and TCRdb retained only in-frame sequences with V and J called. Part of the clones is not carried over; for the studies checked, unresolved V genes explain less than half of this, and the remainder is unexplained. This sample gives 120,000 to 150,000 clones in total; roughly 80% of them show up just once. The ten largest clones take up about 2.6% of the sample. Sequencing was carried out using PBMCs. These receptors all come from a boy aged 2 to 10 in good health and CMV-seronegative.

The CDR3 spells CASTDRTTRRYF. CDR3 DNA sequence: TGTGCCAGCACAGACAGAACGACACGTAGGTACTTC. The chain combines TRBV6-6 with TRBJ2-7, with D possibly TRBD1 on 5 matching bases. V lost 7 bases and J 12 bases, leaving 19 bases between the germline ends. The V gene's germline CDR1 is MNHNY and CDR2 SVGAGI (reference sequence). CDR3 length: 12 amino acids.

With respect to this clone: One end of the junction varies from germline; a read error may be responsible. The chain carries TRBV7-9 and TRBJ1-1; D unresolved. This CDR3 is 12 amino acids long. The germline gives CDR1 SEHNR, CDR2 FQNEAQ (reference sequence). CDR3 sequence (DNA): TGTTCCAGCAGCTTGCTTACGGAGGTTGCTTTCTTT. Its protein product is CSSSLLTEVAFF.

The chain combines TRBV7-2 with TRBJ1-2, with D maybe TRBD1 (5 bases). Germline V gene data show CDR1 as SGHTA and CDR2 as FQGNSA. V dropped 1 base and J dropped 1 base, with 7 bases sitting between them. There are 14 residues in the CDR3. DNA for the CDR3: TGTGCCAGCAGCTTAGACAGGAATAACTATGGCTACACCTTC. It yields the protein CASSLDRNNYGYTF.

The rearrangement joins TRBV27 to TRBJ1-3; D unclear. V lost 6 bases and J 0 bases, leaving 12 bases between the germline ends. Germline values: CDR1 MNHEY, CDR2 SMNVEV (reference sequence). The CDR3 extends over 15 amino acids. CDR3 nucleotides: TGTGCCAGCAGATTGACACGCTTCTCTGGAAACACCATATATTTT. Its translation: CASRLTRFSGNTIYF.

The chain has TRBV14 and TRBJ2-1; 8 nucleotides line up with TRBD2. The germline CDR1 and CDR2 sequences are SGHDN and FVKESK. V was pared by 2 bases and J by 8 bases, with 14 bases of the junction left unmatched. The CDR3 totals 17 residues. Written as DNA, the CDR3 is TGTGCCAGCAGCCAAAGGTCGTCAGGACTAGCAACGTATGAGCAGTTCTTC. This sequence encodes CASSQRSSGLATYEQFF.

The chain links TRBV18 to TRBJ1-2; the D gene is possibly TRBD1 (5 bases). Germline lookup yields CDR1 KGHSH and CDR2 LQKENI. V lost 8 bases and J lost 5, with 15 bases in between. This CDR3 contains 13 residues. The CDR3 is CASRKDTTYGYTF. CDR3 nucleotide sequence: TGTGCCAGCCGAAAGGACACAACGTATGGCTACACCTTC.

This rearrangement joins TRBV6-1 to TRBJ1-1; D is possibly TRBD1 (5 bases). The CDR3 runs to 14 residues. From germline, CDR1 is MNHNS and CDR2 SASEGT. V was shortened by 4 bases and J by 1 base, with 10 bases between the two germline ends. The CDR3 region has the DNA TGTGCCAGCAGTGGCGGACAAGAGAACACTGAAGCTTTCTTT. Protein: CASSGGQENTEAFF.

The chain is built from TRBV15 and TRBJ2-2; a possible D gene is TRBD2 (6 bases). With 9 bases removed from V and 4 bases from J, the gap between germline ends came to 12 bases. This CDR3 is built from 13 residues. Germline CDR1 reads LNHNV; CDR2 reads YYDKDF (reference sequence). CDR3 protein: CATRDLSTGELFF. Here the CDR3 DNA reads TGTGCCACTCGGGACTTAAGCACCGGGGAGCTGTTTTTT.

The chain carries TRBV6-5 and TRBJ2-7; 7 bases match TRBD2. This CDR3 contains 13 residues. Trimming cost V 4 bases and J 3 bases; bases outside gene matches: 3. Germline CDR1 is MNHEY and CDR2 is SVGAGI. DNA for the CDR3: TGTGCCAGCAGTTCGGGACTAAACTACGAGCAGTACTTC. Protein: CASSSGLNYEQYF.

This chain uses TRBV11-3 with TRBJ1-5; tentative D call: TRBD1 (5 bases). The V end lost 1 base, the J end lost 5 bases, and 9 bases lay between the germline ends. This CDR3 spans 14 amino acids. Germline CDR1 SGHNT, CDR2 YENEEA. CDR3 DNA: TGTGCCAGCAGCTTAGGGGGCGCAGATCAGCCCCAGCATTTT. Amino acids: CASSLGGADQPQHF.

The chain employs TRBV7-9 and TRBJ1-5, with D perhaps matching TRBD1 (6 bases). Germline CDR1 SEHNR, CDR2 FQNEAQ (reference sequence). The CDR3 spans 14 residues. Trimming pared 5 bases from V and 5 bases from J, leaving 13 bases between. The DNA for the CDR3 is TGTGCCAGCAGCGGTCTAGGGGGGGATCAGCCCCAGCATTTT. Its protein is CASSGLGGDQPQHF.

The J gene is TRBJ2-3, the V gene TRBV29-1; a weak D match, TRBD2 (6 bases). V gave up 5 bases and J gave up 4 bases, with 10 bases separating them. The CDR3 loop spans 12 amino acids. Germline assignment: CDR1 SQVTM and CDR2 ANQGSEA. CDR3 nucleotide sequence: TGCAGCGTTCGGCTAGCGTCAGATACGCAGTATTTT. The encoded protein is CSVRLASDTQYF.

The chain recombines TRBV19 with TRBJ2-1; 8 bases match TRBD1. This CDR3 is built from 14 residues. V shed 6 bases and J 3 bases; nucleotides not matched to a gene: 4. The germline gives CDR1 LNHDA, CDR2 SQIVND (reference sequence). In DNA form, the CDR3 reads TGTGCCAGTAGCAGGGGGACAGGCTACAATGAGCAGTTCTTC. It is translated as CASSRGTGYNEQFF.

This clone was seen just once. Additional DNA sequences in this sample encode the identical CDR3. The chain links TRBV28 to TRBJ2-3; 7 positions match TRBD2. The junction had 10 bases not matched to a gene; V was cut back by 4 bases and J by 0 bases. This CDR3 is 17 amino acids long. CDR1 MDHEN and CDR2 SYDVKM come from the germline V gene. In DNA, the CDR3 is TGTGCCAGCAGTTCCGGTCGCGCGGGAGCTAGCACAGATACGCAGTATTTT. It specifies CASSSGRAGASTDTQYF.